The 4 T cell receptor beta chains given below trace back to one sample, sequenced in a study of CD8 T cells in ankylosing spondylitis. Via MiXCR, TCRdb re-called the 5' RACE reads, giving one row per CDR3 protein. This sample carries approximately 290,000 distinct CDR3 sequences, around 20% of them seen once, and the ten largest clones take about 3.5%. Sequencing was carried out using blood, either unsorted or a sorted T cell fraction (not recorded which). These receptors originate from a female donor with ankylosing spondylitis or in good health (not recorded which).

This sequence joins TRBV10-2 and TRBJ1-1; D is perhaps TRBD1 (5 bases). The CDR3 sequence is 13 residues long. Per germline, CDR1 WSHSY and CDR2 SAAADI. Trimming took 3 bases from V and 4 from J, leaving 9 bases between them. The CDR3 DNA follows: TGCGCCAGCAGTGATCCCGGGACCACTGAAGCTTTCTTT. Translated: CASSDPGTTEAFF.

This clonotype was seen repeatedly, ten times or more. The genes are TRBV12-3 or TRBV12-4 and TRBJ1-3; no definite D call. V was clipped by 11 bases and J by 4 bases, with 18 bases between them. This CDR3 comprises 14 residues. The CDR3 sequence is CAGNSRSGGNTIYF. The CDR3 DNA follows: TGTGCCGGAAACTCTCGGTCGGGGGGAAACACCATATATTTT.

There are a few counts of this clonotype. Written as DNA, the CDR3 is TGCAGCGTTGAAGGCCAGGAGACAGTCACAGATACGCAGTATTTT. Its translation is CSVEGQETVTDTQYF. This rearrangement joins TRBV29-1 to TRBJ2-3; TRBD1 might be the D (5 bases). V lost 1 base and J lost 2, with 13 bases in between. This CDR3 is built from 15 residues. Germline CDR1 is SQVTM and CDR2 is ANQGSEA.

V usage is TRBV6-1 and J usage is TRBJ2-1, with 9 bases matching TRBD1. With 7 bases clipped from V and 7 bases from J, the junction kept 11 bases outside the gene matches. The length of the CDR3 is 15 residues. From germline, CDR1 is MNHNS and CDR2 SASEGT. The CDR3 sequence is CASNPPGQGRNEQFF. The CDR3 DNA reads TGTGCCAGCAACCCCCCGGGACAGGGTAGGAATGAGCAGTTCTTC.